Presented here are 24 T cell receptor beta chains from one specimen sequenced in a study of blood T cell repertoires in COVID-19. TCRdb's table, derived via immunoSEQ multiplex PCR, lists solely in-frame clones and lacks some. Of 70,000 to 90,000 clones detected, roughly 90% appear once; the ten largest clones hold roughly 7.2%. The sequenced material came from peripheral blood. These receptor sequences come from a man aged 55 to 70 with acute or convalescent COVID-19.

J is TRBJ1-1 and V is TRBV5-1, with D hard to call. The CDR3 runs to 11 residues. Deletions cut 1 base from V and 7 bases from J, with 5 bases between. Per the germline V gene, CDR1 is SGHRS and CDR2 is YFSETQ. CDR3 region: CASSLQDEAFF. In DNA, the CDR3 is TGCGCCAGCAGCTTGCAGGATGAAGCTTTCTTT.

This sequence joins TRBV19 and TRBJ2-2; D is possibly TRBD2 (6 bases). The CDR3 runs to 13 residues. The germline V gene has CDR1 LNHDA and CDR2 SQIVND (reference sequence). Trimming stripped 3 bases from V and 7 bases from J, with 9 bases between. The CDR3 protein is CASSILANGELFF. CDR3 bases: TGTGCCAGTAGTATTCTAGCGAACGGGGAGCTGTTTTTT.

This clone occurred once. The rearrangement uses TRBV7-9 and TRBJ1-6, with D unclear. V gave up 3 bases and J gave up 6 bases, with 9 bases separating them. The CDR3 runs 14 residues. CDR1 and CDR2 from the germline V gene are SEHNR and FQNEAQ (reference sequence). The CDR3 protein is CASSFISSNSPLHF. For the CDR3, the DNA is TGTGCCAGCAGCTTCATCAGTTCTAATTCACCCCTCCACTTT.

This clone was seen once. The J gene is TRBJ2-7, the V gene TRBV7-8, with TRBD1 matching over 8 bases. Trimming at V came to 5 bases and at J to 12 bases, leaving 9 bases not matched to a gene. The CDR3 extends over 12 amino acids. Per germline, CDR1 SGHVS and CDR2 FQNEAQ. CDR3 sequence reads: CASSPRTGKRYF. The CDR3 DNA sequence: TGTGCCAGCAGCCCCAGGACAGGGAAGAGGTACTTC.

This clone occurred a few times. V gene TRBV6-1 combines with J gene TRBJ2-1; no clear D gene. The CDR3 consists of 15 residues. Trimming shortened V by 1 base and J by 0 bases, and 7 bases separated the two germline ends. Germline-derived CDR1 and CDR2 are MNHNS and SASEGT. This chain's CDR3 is CASSEVASSYNEQFF. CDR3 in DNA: TGTGCCAGCAGTGAAGTGGCTAGCTCCTACAATGAGCAGTTCTTC.

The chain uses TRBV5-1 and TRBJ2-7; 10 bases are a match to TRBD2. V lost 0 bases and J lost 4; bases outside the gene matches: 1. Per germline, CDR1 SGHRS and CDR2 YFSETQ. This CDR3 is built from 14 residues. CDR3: CASSLVLAGYEQYF. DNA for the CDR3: TGCGCCAGCAGCTTGGTACTAGCGGGGTACGAGCAGTACTTC.

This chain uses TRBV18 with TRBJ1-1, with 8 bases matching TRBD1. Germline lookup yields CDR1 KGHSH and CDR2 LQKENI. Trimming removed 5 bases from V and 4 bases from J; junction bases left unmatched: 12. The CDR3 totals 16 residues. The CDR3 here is CASSKGQGSSGTEAFF. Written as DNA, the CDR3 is TGTGCCAGCTCAAAAGGACAGGGATCATCAGGCACTGAAGCTTTCTTT.

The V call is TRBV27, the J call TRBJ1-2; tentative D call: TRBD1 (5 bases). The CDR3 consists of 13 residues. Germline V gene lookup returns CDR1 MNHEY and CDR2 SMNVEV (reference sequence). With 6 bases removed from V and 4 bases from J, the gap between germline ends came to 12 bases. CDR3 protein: CASRGAGSYGYTF. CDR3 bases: TGTGCCAGCAGAGGGGCCGGTTCCTATGGCTACACCTTC.

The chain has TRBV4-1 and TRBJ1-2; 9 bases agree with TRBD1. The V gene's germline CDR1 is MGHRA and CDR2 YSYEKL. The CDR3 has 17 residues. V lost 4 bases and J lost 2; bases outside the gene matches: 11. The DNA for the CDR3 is TGCGCCAGCAGCCCAATTGGGACAGGGCATGCGAACTATGGCTACACCTTC. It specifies CASSPIGTGHANYGYTF.

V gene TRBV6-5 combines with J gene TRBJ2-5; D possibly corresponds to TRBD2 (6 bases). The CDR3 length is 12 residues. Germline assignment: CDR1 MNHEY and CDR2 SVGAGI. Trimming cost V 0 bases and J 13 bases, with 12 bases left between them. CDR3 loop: CASSYSGGVRYF. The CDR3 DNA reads TGTGCCAGCAGTTACTCGGGCGGGGTACGGTACTTC.

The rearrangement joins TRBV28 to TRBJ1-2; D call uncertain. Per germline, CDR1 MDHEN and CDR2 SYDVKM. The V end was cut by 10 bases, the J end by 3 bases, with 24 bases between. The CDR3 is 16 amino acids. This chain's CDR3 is CATRTPAVSRDYGYTF. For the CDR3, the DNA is TGTGCCACCCGCACTCCGGCGGTTTCCCGGGACTATGGCTACACCTTC.

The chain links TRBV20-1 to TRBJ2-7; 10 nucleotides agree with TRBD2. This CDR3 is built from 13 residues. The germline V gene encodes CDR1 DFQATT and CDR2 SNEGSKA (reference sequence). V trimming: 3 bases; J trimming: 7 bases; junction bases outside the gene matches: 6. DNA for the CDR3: TGCAGTGCTAGTAAGCGGGGGGGAAGGGAGCAGTACTTC. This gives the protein CSASKRGGREQYF.

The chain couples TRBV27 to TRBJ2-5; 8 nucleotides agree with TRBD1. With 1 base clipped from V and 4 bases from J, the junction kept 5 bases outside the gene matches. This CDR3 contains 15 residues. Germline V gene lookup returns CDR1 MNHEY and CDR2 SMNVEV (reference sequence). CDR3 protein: CASSLLGQGGETQYF. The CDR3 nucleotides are TGTGCCAGCAGTTTATTAGGACAGGGAGGAGAGACCCAGTACTTC.

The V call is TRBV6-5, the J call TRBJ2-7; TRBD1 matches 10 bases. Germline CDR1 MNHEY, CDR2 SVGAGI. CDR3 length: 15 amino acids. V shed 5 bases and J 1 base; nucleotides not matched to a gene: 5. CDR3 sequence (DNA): TGTGCCAGCAGTCCCCCGGGACAGGGGTCCTACGAGCAGTACTTC. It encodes CASSPPGQGSYEQYF.

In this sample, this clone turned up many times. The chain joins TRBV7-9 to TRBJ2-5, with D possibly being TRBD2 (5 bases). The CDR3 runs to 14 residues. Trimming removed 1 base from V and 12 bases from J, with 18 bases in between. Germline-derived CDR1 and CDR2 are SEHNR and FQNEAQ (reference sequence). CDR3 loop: CASSLGGFGLPEYF. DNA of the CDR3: TGTGCCAGCAGCTTAGGAGGCTTCGGACTTCCAGAGTACTTC.

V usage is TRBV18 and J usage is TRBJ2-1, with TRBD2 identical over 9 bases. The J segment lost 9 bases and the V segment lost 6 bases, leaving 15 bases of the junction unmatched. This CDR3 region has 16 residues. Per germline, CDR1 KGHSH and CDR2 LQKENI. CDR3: CASSPKTLAGEIEQFF. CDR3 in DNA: TGTGCCAGCTCCCCAAAAACCTTAGCGGGAGAGATTGAGCAGTTCTTC.

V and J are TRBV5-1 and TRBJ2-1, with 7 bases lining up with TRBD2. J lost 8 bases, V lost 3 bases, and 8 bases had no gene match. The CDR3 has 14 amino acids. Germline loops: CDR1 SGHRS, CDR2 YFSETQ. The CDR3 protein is CASSSLTSIYEQFF. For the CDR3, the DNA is TGCGCCAGCAGCTCCTTGACTAGCATCTATGAGCAGTTCTTC.

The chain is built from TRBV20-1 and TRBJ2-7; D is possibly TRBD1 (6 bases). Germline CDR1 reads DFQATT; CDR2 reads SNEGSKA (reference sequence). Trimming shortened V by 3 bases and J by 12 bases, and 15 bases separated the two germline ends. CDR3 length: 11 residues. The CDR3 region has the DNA TGCAGTGCTAGGGGGGCTAGCAAGGTGTACTTC. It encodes CSARGASKVYF.

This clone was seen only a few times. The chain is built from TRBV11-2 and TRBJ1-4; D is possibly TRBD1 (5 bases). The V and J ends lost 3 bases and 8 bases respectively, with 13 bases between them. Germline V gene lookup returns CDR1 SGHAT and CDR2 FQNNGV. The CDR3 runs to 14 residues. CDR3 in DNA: TGTGCCAGCAGCTTCAGGGCTATTGGGGAAAAACTGTTTTTT. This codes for CASSFRAIGEKLFF.

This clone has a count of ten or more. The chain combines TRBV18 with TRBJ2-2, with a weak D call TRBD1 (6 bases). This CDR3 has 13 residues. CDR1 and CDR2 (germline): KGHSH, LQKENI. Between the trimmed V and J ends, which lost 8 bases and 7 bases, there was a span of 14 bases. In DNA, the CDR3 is TGTGCCAGCCTACAGACAGGCCGCGGGGAGCTGTTTTTT. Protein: CASLQTGRGELFF. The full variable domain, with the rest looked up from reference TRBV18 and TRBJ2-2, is NAGVMQNPRHLVRRRGQEARLRCSPMKGHSHVYWYRQLPEEGLKFMVYLQKENIIDESGMPKERFSAEFPKEGPSILRIQQVVRGDSAAYFCASLQTGRGELFFGEGSRLTVL.

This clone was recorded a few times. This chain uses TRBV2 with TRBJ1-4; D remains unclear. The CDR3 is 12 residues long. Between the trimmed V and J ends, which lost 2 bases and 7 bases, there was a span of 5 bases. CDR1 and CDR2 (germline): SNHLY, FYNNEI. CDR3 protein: CASSELIEKLFF. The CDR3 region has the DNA TGTGCCAGCAGTGAACTTATTGAAAAACTGTTTTTT.

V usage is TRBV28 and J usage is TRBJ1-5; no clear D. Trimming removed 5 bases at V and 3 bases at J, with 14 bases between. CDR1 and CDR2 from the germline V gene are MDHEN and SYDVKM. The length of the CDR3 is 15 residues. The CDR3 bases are TGTGCCAGCAGTCGACGCCTCGGGGACAATCAGCCCCAGCATTTT. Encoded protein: CASSRRLGDNQPQHF.

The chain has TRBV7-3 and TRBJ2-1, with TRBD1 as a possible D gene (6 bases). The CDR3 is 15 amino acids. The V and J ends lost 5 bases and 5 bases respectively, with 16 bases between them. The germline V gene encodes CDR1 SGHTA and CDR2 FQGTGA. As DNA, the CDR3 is TGTGCCAGCAGCCGCCCCTCAACAGGGAACAATGAGCAGTTCTTC. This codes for CASSRPSTGNNEQFF.

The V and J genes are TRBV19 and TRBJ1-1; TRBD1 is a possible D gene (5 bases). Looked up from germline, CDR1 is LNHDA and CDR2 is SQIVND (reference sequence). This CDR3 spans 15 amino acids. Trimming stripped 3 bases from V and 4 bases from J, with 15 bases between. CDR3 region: CASSIRSAGLTEAFF. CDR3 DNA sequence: TGTGCCAGTAGTATCAGGTCAGCGGGGCTCACTGAAGCTTTCTTT.